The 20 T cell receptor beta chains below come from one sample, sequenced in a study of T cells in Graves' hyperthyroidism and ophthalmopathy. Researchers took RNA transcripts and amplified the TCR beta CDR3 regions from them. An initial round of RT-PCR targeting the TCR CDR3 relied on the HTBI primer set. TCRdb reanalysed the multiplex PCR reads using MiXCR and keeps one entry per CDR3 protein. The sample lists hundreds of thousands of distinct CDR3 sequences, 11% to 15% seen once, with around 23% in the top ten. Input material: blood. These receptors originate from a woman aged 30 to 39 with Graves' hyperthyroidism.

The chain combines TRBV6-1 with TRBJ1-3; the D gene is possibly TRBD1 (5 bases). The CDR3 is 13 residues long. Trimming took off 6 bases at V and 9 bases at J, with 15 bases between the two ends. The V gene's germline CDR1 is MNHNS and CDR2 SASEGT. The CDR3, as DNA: TGTGCCAGCAGCTCAGGGACTAGAGGCACCATATATTTT. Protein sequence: CASSSGTRGTIYF.

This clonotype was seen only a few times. The CDR3 protein is CASSQDGDISTEAFF. The CDR3 DNA reads as TGCGCCAGCAGCCAAGATGGGGACATCTCAACTGAAGCTTTCTTT. J is TRBJ1-1 and V is TRBV4-3; tentative D call: TRBD1 (6 bases). Germline V gives CDR1 LGHNA, CDR2 YSLEER. The CDR3 has 15 residues. Trimming took off 0 bases at V and 5 bases at J, with 13 bases between the two ends.

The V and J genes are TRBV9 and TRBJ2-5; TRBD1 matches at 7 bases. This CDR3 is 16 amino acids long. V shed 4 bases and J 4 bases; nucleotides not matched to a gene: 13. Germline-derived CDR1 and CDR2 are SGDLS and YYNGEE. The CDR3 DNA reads TGTGCCAGCAGCTCCAGCCCTAGGTCAGGGGGAGAGACCCAGTACTTC. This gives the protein CASSSSPRSGGETQYF. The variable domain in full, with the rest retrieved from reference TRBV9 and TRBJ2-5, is DSGVTQTPKHLITATGQRVTLRCSPRSGDLSVYWYQQSLDQGLQFLIQYYNGEERAKGNILERFSAQQFPDLHSELNLSSLELGDSALYFCASSSSPRSGGETQYFGPGTRLLVL.

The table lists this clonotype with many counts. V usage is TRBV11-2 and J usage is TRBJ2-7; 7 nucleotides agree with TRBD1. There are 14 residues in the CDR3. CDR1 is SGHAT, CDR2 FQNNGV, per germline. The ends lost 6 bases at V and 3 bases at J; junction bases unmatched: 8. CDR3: CASSLQGSLYEQYF. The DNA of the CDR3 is TGTGCCAGCAGTCTACAGGGGTCCCTCTACGAGCAGTACTTC.

The CDR3 loop reads CASSPRPGGNNEQFF. The CDR3, as DNA: TGTGCCAGCTCACCACGGCCGGGAGGGAACAATGAGCAGTTCTTC. This chain connects TRBV18 to TRBJ2-1; 8 nucleotides agree with TRBD2. V was clipped by 1 base and J by 5 bases; unmatched bases: 4. The CDR3 loop spans 15 amino acids. From germline, CDR1 is KGHSH and CDR2 LQKENI.

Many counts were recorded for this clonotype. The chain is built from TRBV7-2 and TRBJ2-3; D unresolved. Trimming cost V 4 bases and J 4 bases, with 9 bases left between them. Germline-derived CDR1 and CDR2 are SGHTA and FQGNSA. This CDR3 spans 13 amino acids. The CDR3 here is CASSSLNSDTQYF. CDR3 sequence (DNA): TGTGCCAGCAGCTCCCTCAACTCAGATACGCAGTATTTT. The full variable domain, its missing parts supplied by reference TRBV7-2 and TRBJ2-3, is GAGVSQSPSNKVTEKGKDVELRCDPISGHTALYWYRQSLGQGLEFLIYFQGNSAPDKSGLPSDRFSAERTGGSVSTLTIQRTQQEDSAVYLCASSSLNSDTQYFGPGTRLTVL.

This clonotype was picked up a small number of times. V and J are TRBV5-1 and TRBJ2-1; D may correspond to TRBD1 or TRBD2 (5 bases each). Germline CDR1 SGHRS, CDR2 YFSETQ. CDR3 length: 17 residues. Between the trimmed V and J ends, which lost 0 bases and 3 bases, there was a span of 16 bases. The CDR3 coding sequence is TGCGCCAGCAGCTTGGGGGGGTTGGTAATGGGCTACAATGAGCAGTTCTTC. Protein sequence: CASSLGGLVMGYNEQFF.

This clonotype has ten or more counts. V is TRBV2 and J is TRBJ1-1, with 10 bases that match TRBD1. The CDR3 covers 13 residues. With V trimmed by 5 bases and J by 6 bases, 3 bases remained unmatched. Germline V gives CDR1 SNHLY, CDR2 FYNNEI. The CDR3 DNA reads TGTGCCAGCAGTTGGGACAGGGGTGCTGAAGCTTTCTTT. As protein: CASSWDRGAEAFF.

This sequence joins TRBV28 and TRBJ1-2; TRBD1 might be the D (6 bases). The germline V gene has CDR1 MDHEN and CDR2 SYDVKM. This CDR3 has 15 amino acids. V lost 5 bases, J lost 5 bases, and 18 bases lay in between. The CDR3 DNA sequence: TGTGCCAGCAGTCTGACAGGCCCGACCGGGTATGGCTACACCTTC. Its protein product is CASSLTGPTGYGYTF.

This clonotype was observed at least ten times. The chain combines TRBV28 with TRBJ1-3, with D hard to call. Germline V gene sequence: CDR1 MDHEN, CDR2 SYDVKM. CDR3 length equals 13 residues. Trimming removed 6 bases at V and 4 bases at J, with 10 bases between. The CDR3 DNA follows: TGTGCCAGCAGGCGGAACCCAGGAAACACCATATATTTT. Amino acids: CASRRNPGNTIYF. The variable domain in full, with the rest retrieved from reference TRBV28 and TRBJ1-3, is DVKVTQSSRYLVKRTGEKVFLECVQDMDHENMFWYRQDPGLGLRLIYFSYDVKMKEKGDIPEGYSVSREKKERFSLILESASTNQTSMYLCASRRNPGNTIYFGEGSWLTVV.

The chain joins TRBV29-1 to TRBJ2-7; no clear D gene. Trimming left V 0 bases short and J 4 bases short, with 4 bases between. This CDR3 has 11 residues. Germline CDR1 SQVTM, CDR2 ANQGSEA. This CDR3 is CSVEDAYEQYF. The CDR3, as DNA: TGCAGCGTTGAAGATGCGTACGAGCAGTACTTC.

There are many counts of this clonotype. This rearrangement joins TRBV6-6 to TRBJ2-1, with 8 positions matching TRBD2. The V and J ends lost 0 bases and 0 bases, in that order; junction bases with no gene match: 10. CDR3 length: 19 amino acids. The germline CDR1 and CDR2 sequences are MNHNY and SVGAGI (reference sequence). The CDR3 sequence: CASSYSSAGGGRSYNEQFF. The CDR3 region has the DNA TGTGCCAGCAGTTACTCCTCGGCGGGAGGAGGTCGCTCCTACAATGAGCAGTTCTTC.

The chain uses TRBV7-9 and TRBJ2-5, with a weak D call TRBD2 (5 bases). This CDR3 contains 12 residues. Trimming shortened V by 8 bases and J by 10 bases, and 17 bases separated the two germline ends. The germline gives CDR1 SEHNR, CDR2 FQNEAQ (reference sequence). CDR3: CASAWEPKDQYF. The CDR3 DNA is TGTGCCAGCGCGTGGGAGCCAAAGGACCAGTACTTC.

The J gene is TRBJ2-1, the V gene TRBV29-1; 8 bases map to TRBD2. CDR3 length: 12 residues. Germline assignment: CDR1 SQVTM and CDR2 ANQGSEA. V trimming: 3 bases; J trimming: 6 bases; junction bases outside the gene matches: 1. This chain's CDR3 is CSVDGLANEQFF. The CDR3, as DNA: TGCAGCGTTGACGGACTAGCCAATGAGCAGTTCTTC.

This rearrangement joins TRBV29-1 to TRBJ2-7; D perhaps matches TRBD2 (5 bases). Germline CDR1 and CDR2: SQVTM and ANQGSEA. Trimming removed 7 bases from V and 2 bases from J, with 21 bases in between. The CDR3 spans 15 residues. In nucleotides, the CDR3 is TGCAGCGCTGCGGGTGGGAACGAAGGGACCTACGAGCAGTACTTC. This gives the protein CSAAGGNEGTYEQYF.

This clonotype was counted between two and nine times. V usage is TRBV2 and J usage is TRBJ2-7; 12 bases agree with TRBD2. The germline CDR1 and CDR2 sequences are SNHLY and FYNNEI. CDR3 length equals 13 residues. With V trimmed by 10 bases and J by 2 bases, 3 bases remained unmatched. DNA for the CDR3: TGTGCCACAGGACTAGCGGGACCCTACGAGCAGTACTTC. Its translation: CATGLAGPYEQYF. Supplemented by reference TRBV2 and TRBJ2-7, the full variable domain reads EPEVTQTPSHQVTQMGQEVILRCVPISNHLYFYWYRQILGQKVEFLVSFYNNEISEKSEIFDDQFSVERPDGSNFTLKIRSTKLEDSAMYFCATGLAGPYEQYFGPGTRLTVT.

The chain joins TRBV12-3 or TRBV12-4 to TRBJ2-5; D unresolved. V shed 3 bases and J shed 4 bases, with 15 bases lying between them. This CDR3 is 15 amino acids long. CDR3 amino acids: CASSLYGPRGETQYF. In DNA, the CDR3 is TGTGCCAGCAGTTTGTACGGGCCCCGAGGAGAGACCCAGTACTTC.

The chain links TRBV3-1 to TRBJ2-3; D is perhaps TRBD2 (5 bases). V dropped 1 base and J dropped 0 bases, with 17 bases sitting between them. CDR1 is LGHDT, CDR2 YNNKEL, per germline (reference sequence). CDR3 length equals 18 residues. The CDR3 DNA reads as TGTGCCAGCAGCCAAGTCAGCGGAGGAACAACTAGCACAGATACGCAGTATTTT. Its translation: CASSQVSGGTTSTDTQYF.

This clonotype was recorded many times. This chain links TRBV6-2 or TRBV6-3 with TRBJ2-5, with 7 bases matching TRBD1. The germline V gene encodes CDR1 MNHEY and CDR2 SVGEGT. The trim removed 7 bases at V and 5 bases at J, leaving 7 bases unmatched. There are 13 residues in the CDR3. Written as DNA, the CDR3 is TGTGCCAGCAAAAGGGGGCGCGTCGAGACCCAGTACTTC. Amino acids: CASKRGRVETQYF.

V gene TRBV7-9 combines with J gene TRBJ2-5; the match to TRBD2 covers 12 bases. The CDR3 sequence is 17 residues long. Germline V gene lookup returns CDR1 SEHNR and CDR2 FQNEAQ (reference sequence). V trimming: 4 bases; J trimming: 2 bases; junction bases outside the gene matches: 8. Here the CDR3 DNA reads TGTGCCAGCAGCTGGCCGCTAGCGGGAGGGGTGCAAGAGACCCAGTACTTC. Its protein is CASSWPLAGGVQETQYF.